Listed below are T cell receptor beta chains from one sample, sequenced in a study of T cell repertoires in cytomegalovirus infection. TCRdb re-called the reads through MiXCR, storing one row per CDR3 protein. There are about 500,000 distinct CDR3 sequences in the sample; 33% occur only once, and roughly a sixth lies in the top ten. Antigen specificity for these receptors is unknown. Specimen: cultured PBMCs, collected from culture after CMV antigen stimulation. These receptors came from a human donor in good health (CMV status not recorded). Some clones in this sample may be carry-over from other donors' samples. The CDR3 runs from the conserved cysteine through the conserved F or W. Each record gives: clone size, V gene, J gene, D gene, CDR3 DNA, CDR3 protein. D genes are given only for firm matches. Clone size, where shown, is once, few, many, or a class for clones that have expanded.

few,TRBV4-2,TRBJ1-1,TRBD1,TGTGCCAGCAGCAGGGGACAGGGGACGACGTTGACTGAAGCTTTCTTT,CASSRGQGTTLTEAFF
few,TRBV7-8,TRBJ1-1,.,TGTGCCAGCAGCACGCCGGGCAGGGCCACCGTAAACACTGAAGCTTTCTTT,CASSTPGRATVNTEAFF
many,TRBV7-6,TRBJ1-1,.,TGTGCCAGCAGCCCCATCAGGGGCATGAACACTGAAGCTTTCTTT,CASSPIRGMNTEAFF
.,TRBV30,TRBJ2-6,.,TGTGCCTGGAGAAGGGCGTCTGGGGCCAACGTCCTGACTTTC,CAWRRASGANVLTF
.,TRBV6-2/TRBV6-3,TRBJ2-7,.,TGTGCCAGCACTCGGACAGGAGGGAGCGCGACCTACGAGCAGTACTTC,CASTRTGGSATYEQYF
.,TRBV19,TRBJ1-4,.,TGTGCCAGTATCATCCCTGCAACTAATGAAAAACTGTTTTTT,CASIIPATNEKLFF
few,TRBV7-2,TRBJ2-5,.,TGTGCCAGCAGCCCAGGGCGGTTAAAAGAGACCCAGTACTTC,CASSPGRLKETQYF
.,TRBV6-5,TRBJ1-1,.,TGTGCCAGCAGTTATGGGATGGTGGGGGAGGACACTGAAGCTTTCTTT,CASSYGMVGEDTEAFF
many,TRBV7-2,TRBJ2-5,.,TGTGCCAGCAGCTTAGCGAGGGGGCAAGAGACCCAGTACTTC,CASSLARGQETQYF
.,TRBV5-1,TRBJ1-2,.,TGCGCCAGCAGCTTGGCCGGGGGGCTTAACTATGGCTACACCTTC,CASSLAGGLNYGYTF
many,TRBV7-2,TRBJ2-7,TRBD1,TGTGCCAGCAACGAAGTGGGACAGACCACCTACGAGCAGTACTTC,CASNEVGQTTYEQYF
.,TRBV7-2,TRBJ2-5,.,TGTGCCAGCAGCTCCCAGCGGCCTCGGGGGCAAGAGACCCAGTACTTC,CASSSQRPRGQETQYF
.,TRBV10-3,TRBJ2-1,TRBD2,TGTGCCATCAGTGAAGGTCTAGCGGGAGGGGATGAGCAGTTCTTC,CAISEGLAGGDEQFF
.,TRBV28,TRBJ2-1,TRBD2,TGTGCCAGCAGTTCCCCCGGGACTAGCGAGTACAATGAGCAGTTCTTC,CASSSPGTSEYNEQFF
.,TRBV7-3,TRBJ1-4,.,TGTGCCAGCAGCGCGACAGGTGGCGAAAAACTGTTTTTT,CASSATGGEKLFF
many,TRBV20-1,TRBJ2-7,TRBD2,TGCAGTGCCGAGCGGGAGGGCCTATTCTACGAGCAGTACTTC,CSAEREGLFYEQYF
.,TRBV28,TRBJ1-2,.,TGTGCCAGCAGTTTACCGGGGGAGGGGTTTGGAAGTGGCTACACCTTC,CASSLPGEGFGSGYTF
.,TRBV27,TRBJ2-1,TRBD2,TGTGCCAGCAGTTTATTTGCGGGAGGCCCCAATGAGCAGTTCTTC,CASSLFAGGPNEQFF
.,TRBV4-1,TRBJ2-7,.,TGCGCCAGCAGCCAATCTGGGCTGCCCTACGAGCAGTACTTC,CASSQSGLPYEQYF
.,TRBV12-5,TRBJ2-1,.,TGTGCTAGTGGTTTGGTACTGGGGGGAGAGGTTCAAAGCAATGAGCAGTTCTTC,CASGLVLGGEVQSNEQFF
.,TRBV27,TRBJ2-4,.,TGTGCCAGCAGTTTCCCTGCTAGTCGGGCCAAAAACATTCAGTACTTC,CASSFPASRAKNIQYF
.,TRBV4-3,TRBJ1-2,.,TGCGCCAGCAGCCAAACCGAGGGGTGGGGGGGCTACACCTTC,CASSQTEGWGGYTF
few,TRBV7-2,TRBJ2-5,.,TGTGCCAGCGCCCGGGACCAACAAGAGACCCAGTACTTC,CASARDQQETQYF
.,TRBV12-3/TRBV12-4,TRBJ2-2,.,TGTGCCAGCAGGGGGTCGTTCTCGAACACCGGGGAGCTGTTTTTT,CASRGSFSNTGELFF
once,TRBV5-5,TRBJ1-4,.,TGTGCCAGCAGCTTCCATGACAGGCCCAATGAAAAACTGTTTTTT,CASSFHDRPNEKLFF
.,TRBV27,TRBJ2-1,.,TGTGCCAGCAGTACACCATCTATTGTCAATGAGCAGTTCTTC,CASSTPSIVNEQFF
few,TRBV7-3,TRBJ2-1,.,TGTGCCAGCAGCCAGTCAGACAATGAGCAGTTCTTC,CASSQSDNEQFF